These 27 T cell receptor beta chains came from one sample sequenced in a study of CD4+ T cells in melanoma. The table came from immunoSEQ multiplex PCR; TCRdb's copy has only in-frame clones and leaves some out. This sample carries around 130,000 clones, around 90% of them seen once, and the ten largest clones take approximately 1.5%. These receptors were obtained from a human donor with melanoma.

The chain carries TRBV27 and TRBJ1-3, with D possibly TRBD1 on 6 matching bases. CDR1 and CDR2 from the germline V gene are MNHEY and SMNVEV (reference sequence). V was clipped by 6 bases and J by 4 bases, with 13 bases between them. This CDR3 is built from 14 residues. In nucleotides, the CDR3 is TGTGCCAGCAGATCACAGGGAGCGGGAAACACCATATATTTT. Encoded protein: CASRSQGAGNTIYF.

This clone has a single count. The chain links TRBV7-9 to TRBJ1-2, with TRBD1 matching over 11 bases. CDR1 SEHNR and CDR2 FQNEAQ come from the germline V gene (reference sequence). The CDR3 is 19 amino acids. V was pared by 4 bases and J by 5 bases, with 18 bases of the junction left unmatched. The CDR3 coding sequence is TGTGCCAGCAGCTCTAAAGGACAGGGGGCGCAGGTCCCCTTTTATGGCTACACCTTC. Protein product: CASSSKGQGAQVPFYGYTF.

The genes are TRBV12-2 and TRBJ1-2; the table calls TRBD1, which could not be checked here. TRBV12-2 is a pseudogene segment. The CDR3 runs to 11 residues. CDR3 bases: TGTGCAGGCTGTCCGATGCAGGGCTACACCTTC. It is translated as CAGCPMQGYTF.

This clone was observed a single time. The V call is TRBV6-6, the J call TRBJ1-6, with a tentative D call TRBD1 (5 bases). The CDR3 covers 16 residues. The germline V gene encodes CDR1 MNHNY and CDR2 SVGAGI (reference sequence). Trimming stripped 5 bases from V and 9 bases from J, with 20 bases between. Here the CDR3 reads CASSLTGTSGSSPLHF. The CDR3 bases are TGTGCCAGCAGTCTAACCGGGACTTCGGGAAGTTCACCCCTCCACTTT.

J is TRBJ2-3 and V is TRBV11-2; D is undetermined. Per germline, CDR1 SGHAT and CDR2 FQNNGV. This CDR3 spans 17 amino acids. The germline V and J ends were trimmed by 4 bases and 0 bases, with 17 bases remaining between them. The CDR3 DNA reads TGTGCCAGCAGCTACTACTCCCACGTAGATAGCACAGATACGCAGTATTTT. Translated: CASSYYSHVDSTDTQYF.

This clone was seen a handful of times. The chain combines TRBV5-4 with TRBJ1-2; tentatively, D is TRBD1 (5 bases). CDR1 SGHNT and CDR2 YYREEE come from the germline V gene (reference sequence). The CDR3 extends over 13 amino acids. V lost 5 bases to trimming and J lost 3 bases, with 11 bases between them. CDR3 nucleotide sequence: TGTGCCAGCAGGCCCCAGGGTGACTATGGCTACACCTTC. This encodes CASRPQGDYGYTF.

J is TRBJ1-5 and V is TRBV12-5, with 10 bases fitting TRBD1. This CDR3 spans 15 amino acids. Unmatched junction bases numbered 5, after V lost 7 bases and J lost 2 bases. Per the germline V gene, CDR1 is LGHNT and CDR2 is FRNRAP. DNA for the CDR3: TGTGCTAGTGCCCGACAGGGGGCGGGCAATCAGCCCCAGCATTTT. This gives the protein CASARQGAGNQPQHF.

This sequence joins TRBV5-4 and TRBJ2-5; TRBD2 matches 7 bases. V shed 0 bases, J shed 5 bases, and the junction held 7 bases outside the gene matches. This CDR3 comprises 15 residues. Germline V gene sequence: CDR1 SGHNT, CDR2 YYREEE (reference sequence). This CDR3 is CASSLDRGVRETQYF. The CDR3 DNA is TGTGCCAGCAGCTTGGACCGGGGGGTGCGGGAGACCCAGTACTTC. The full variable domain, completed using reference TRBV5-4 and TRBJ2-5, is ETGVTQSPTHLIKTRGQQVTLRCSSQSGHNTVSWYQQALGQGPQFIFQYYREEENGRGNFPPRFSGLQFPNYSSELNVNALELDDSALYLCASSLDRGVRETQYFGPGTRLLVL.

This clone appeared a single time. This chain joins TRBV7-3 and TRBJ2-2, with 10 positions matching TRBD2. Trimming at V came to 5 bases and at J to 6 bases, leaving 9 bases not matched to a gene. Germline CDR1 reads SGHTA; CDR2 reads FQGTGA. The CDR3 spans 16 residues. For the CDR3, the DNA is TGTGCCAGCAGCCAGAAAGCGGGGGGGTCCCCCGGGGAGCTGTTTTTT. Translated, it gives CASSQKAGGSPGELFF.

The genes are TRBV29-1 and TRBJ2-2; no firm D call. Trimming stripped 4 bases from V and 1 base from J, with 4 bases between. This CDR3 spans 12 amino acids. Germline V lookup: CDR1 SQVTM, CDR2 ANQGSEA. CDR3: CSVVVNTGELFF. CDR3 nucleotides: TGCAGCGTTGTTGTGAACACCGGGGAGCTGTTTTTT.

The count of this clone is one. The chain uses TRBV5-4 and TRBJ2-2; 9 nucleotides line up with TRBD1. V shed 4 bases and J 6 bases; nucleotides not matched to a gene: 13. The CDR3 length is 17 residues. CDR1 and CDR2 (germline): SGHNT, YYREEE (reference sequence). CDR3 protein: CASSRPGTGRPAGELFF. For the CDR3, the DNA is TGTGCCAGCAGCCGTCCCGGGACAGGGCGTCCAGCCGGGGAGCTGTTTTTT.

The genes are TRBV5-4 and TRBJ2-7; D is perhaps TRBD1 (6 bases). The CDR3 is made up of 15 amino acids. V gave up 0 bases and J gave up 1 base, with 11 bases separating them. The germline CDR1 and CDR2 sequences are SGHNT and YYREEE (reference sequence). CDR3 amino acids: CASSLAGQRSYEQYF. DNA of the CDR3: TGTGCCAGCAGCTTGGCTGGACAGAGATCCTACGAGCAGTACTTC.

The chain is built from TRBV6-5 and TRBJ1-5, with TRBD1 as a possible D gene (6 bases). The V and J ends lost 5 bases and 6 bases respectively, with 17 bases between them. This CDR3 has 15 amino acids. In germline, CDR1 is MNHEY, CDR2 SVGAGI. The CDR3 region has the DNA TGTGCCAGCAGTCAACGAGGGGGAAGCGGTCAGCCCCAGCATTTT. It is translated as CASSQRGGSGQPQHF.

The chain employs TRBV6-1 and TRBJ1-1; D unresolved. The CDR3 has 15 amino acids. V gave up 6 bases and J gave up 8 bases, with 22 bases separating them. CDR1 and CDR2 from the germline V gene are MNHNS and SASEGT. This chain's CDR3 is CASSPYLEGPKEAFF. The CDR3, as DNA: TGTGCCAGCAGCCCTTATCTCGAGGGTCCGAAGGAAGCTTTCTTT.

This sequence joins TRBV2 and TRBJ1-4; D remains ambiguous. V was trimmed by 5 bases and J by 7 bases, leaving 8 bases between them. Germline loops: CDR1 SNHLY, CDR2 FYNNEI. This CDR3 is 12 amino acids long. The CDR3 bases are TGTGCCAGCAGTCGGTTGGCTGAAAAACTGTTTTTT. This sequence encodes CASSRLAEKLFF.

V usage is TRBV5-1 and J usage is TRBJ2-6; D gene ambiguous. Trimming took 6 bases from V and 0 from J, leaving 7 bases between them. Germline-derived CDR1 and CDR2 are SGHRS and YFSETQ. The CDR3 is 14 amino acids. The CDR3, as DNA: TGCGCCAGCAAAACAAGCTCTGGGGCCAACGTCCTGACTTTC. It encodes CASKTSSGANVLTF.

The CDR3: CASSSGGLNYNEQFF. The CDR3 coding sequence is TGTGCCAGCAGTTCAGGGGGCCTAAACTACAATGAGCAGTTCTTC. The chain combines TRBV6-5 with TRBJ2-1; TRBD1 aligns across 8 bases. The CDR3 sequence is 15 residues long. V was pared by 4 bases and J by 3 bases, with 5 bases of the junction left unmatched. Germline CDR1 and CDR2: MNHEY and SVGAGI.

This chain uses TRBV30 with TRBJ2-1, with D perhaps assigned TRBD1 or TRBD2 (5 bases each). The CDR3 is 11 amino acids. V lost 6 bases to trimming and J lost 11 bases, with 14 bases between them. Germline V gene sequence: CDR1 GTSNPN, CDR2 SVGIG (reference sequence). The CDR3 is CACRSSGQQFF. DNA of the CDR3: TGTGCCTGCCGATCCTCGGGGCAGCAGTTCTTC. The full variable domain, completed using reference TRBV30 and TRBJ2-1, is SQTIHQWPATLVQPVGSPLSLECTVEGTSNPNLYWYRQAAGRGLQLLFYSVGIGQISSEVPQNLSASRPQDRQFILSSKKLLLSDSGFYLCACRSSGQQFFGPGTRLTVL.

The V call is TRBV6-5, the J call TRBJ1-1; D is unresolved. This CDR3 spans 15 amino acids. Trimming removed 5 bases at V and 0 bases at J, with 13 bases between. Germline CDR1 reads MNHEY; CDR2 reads SVGAGI. CDR3 DNA sequence: TGTGCCAGCAGTAAAAACTACGGGATGAACACTGAAGCTTTCTTT. It yields the protein CASSKNYGMNTEAFF.

This sequence joins TRBV19 and TRBJ1-3; D might be TRBD1 (5 bases). Trimming pared 10 bases from V and 8 bases from J, leaving 18 bases between. CDR3 size: 13 residues. CDR1 and CDR2 (germline): LNHDA, SQIVND (reference sequence). CDR3 protein: CATKGRQVDTIYF. CDR3 DNA sequence: TGTGCCACCAAGGGGCGTCAGGTGGACACCATATATTTT.

The V and J genes are TRBV5-5 and TRBJ2-7; perhaps D is TRBD1 or TRBD2 (6 bases each). In germline, CDR1 is SGHKS, CDR2 YYEKEE (reference sequence). V was clipped by 4 bases and J by 2 bases, with 19 bases between them. The CDR3 totals 16 residues. CDR3 nucleotides: TGTGCCAGCAGCGTTATATTGAAGGGGGGCACCTACGAGCAGTACTTC. It codes for CASSVILKGGTYEQYF.

J is TRBJ2-3 and V is TRBV11-2; D possibly corresponds to TRBD2 (5 bases). Germline loops: CDR1 SGHAT, CDR2 FQNNGV. The CDR3 has 17 amino acids. The V end lost 2 bases, the J end lost 2 bases, and 17 bases lay between the germline ends. CDR3 sequence reads: CASSLWGSSGSTDTQYF. As DNA, the CDR3 is TGTGCCAGCAGCTTATGGGGTTCAAGCGGTTCCACAGATACGCAGTATTTT.

The chain is built from TRBV6-1 and TRBJ1-1; 11 bases are a match to TRBD1. This CDR3 spans 15 amino acids. CDR1 and CDR2 (germline): MNHNS, SASEGT. J gave up 3 bases and V 5 bases, and 5 bases lay outside the gene matches. CDR3 nucleotides: TGTGCCAGCAGTTCGGACAGGGGGCGGGACACTGAAGCTTTCTTT. Amino acid sequence: CASSSDRGRDTEAFF.

The rearrangement links TRBV7-3 to TRBJ1-1, with TRBD1 matching over 10 bases. Germline V CDR1 and CDR2: SGHTA, FQGTGA. The CDR3 is 15 residues long. V was pared by 1 base and J by 10 bases, with 9 bases of the junction left unmatched. CDR3: CASSLSGTGDQVAFF. As DNA, the CDR3 is TGTGCCAGCAGCTTAAGCGGGACAGGGGATCAAGTAGCTTTCTTT.

The V call is TRBV4-2, the J call TRBJ2-7; 7 nucleotides align to TRBD1. The CDR3 has 12 amino acids. V shed 4 bases, J shed 6 bases, and the junction held 3 bases outside the gene matches. The germline V gene has CDR1 LGHNA and CDR2 YNFKEQ. The DNA of the CDR3 is TGTGCCAGCAGCCTAAACAGGGGCGAGCAGTACTTC. It codes for CASSLNRGEQYF.

The CDR3 region is CASSRDSQYEQYF. The DNA for the CDR3 is TGTGCCAGCAGCCGGGACAGTCAATACGAGCAGTACTTC. This chain links TRBV6-5 with TRBJ2-7, with 7 bases aligning to TRBD1. With V trimmed by 6 bases and J by 4 bases, 6 bases remained unmatched. The CDR3 has 13 residues. From germline, CDR1 is MNHEY and CDR2 SVGAGI.

This clone has just one count. The CDR3 sequence: CASSKSGTGGNNEQFF. The CDR3 DNA is TGTGCCAGTAGTAAGTCGGGTACGGGGGGAAACAATGAGCAGTTCTTC. V gene TRBV19 combines with J gene TRBJ2-1; 7 bases line up with TRBD2. The CDR3 totals 16 residues. Trimming at V came to 4 bases and at J to 5 bases, leaving 11 bases not matched to a gene. Germline V gene lookup returns CDR1 LNHDA and CDR2 SQIVND (reference sequence).